These 27 T cell receptor beta chains were sequenced from one sample in a study of blood T cell repertoires in COVID-19. Produced via immunoSEQ multiplex PCR; TCRdb's table is partial and in-frame only. The sample has around 220,000 clones; over 80% are singletons. Sequencing used peripheral blood. The source is a human donor in a cohort sampled during active COVID-19.

This chain links TRBV5-1 with TRBJ2-7, with D possibly matching TRBD1 (5 bases). The ends were cut back, 0 bases at V and 0 bases at J, with 13 bases in the middle. CDR3 length equals 16 residues. Germline loops: CDR1 SGHRS, CDR2 YFSETQ. CDR3 protein: CASSLDRSTYSYEQYF. CDR3 nucleotides: TGCGCCAGCAGCTTGGACAGGAGCACGTACTCCTACGAGCAGTACTTC.

The J gene is TRBJ1-5, the V gene TRBV2; D gene ambiguous. This CDR3 has 13 residues. Between the trimmed V and J ends, which lost 6 bases and 5 bases, there was a span of 11 bases. Germline lookup yields CDR1 SNHLY and CDR2 FYNNEI. The CDR3 nucleotides read TGTGCCAGCAGCGACCGAGGGTATCAGCCCCAGCATTTT. The encoded protein is CASSDRGYQPQHF.

The V and J genes are TRBV18 and TRBJ2-1, with 9 bases aligning to TRBD1. This CDR3 region has 13 residues. Germline values: CDR1 KGHSH, CDR2 LQKENI. The V and J ends lost 5 bases and 11 bases, in that order; junction bases with no gene match: 7. The CDR3 DNA follows: TGTGCCAGCTCAGCCTCGGGACAGGGCCAGCAGTTCTTC. This encodes CASSASGQGQQFF.

CDR3 sequence reads: CASSFLLRGRGETQYF. The CDR3 nucleotides are TGTGCCAGCAGCTTCCTCCTCCGGGGGCGGGGGGAGACCCAGTACTTC. V usage is TRBV5-6 and J usage is TRBJ2-5, with a possible D match to TRBD2 (7 bases). CDR3 length equals 16 residues. Looked up from germline, CDR1 is SGHDT and CDR2 is YYEEEE. V lost 2 bases, J lost 5 bases, and 19 bases lay in between.

This sequence joins TRBV7-3 and TRBJ1-3; 9 nucleotides agree with TRBD1. This CDR3 spans 18 amino acids. The trim removed 1 base at V and 3 bases at J, leaving 10 bases unmatched. Germline CDR1 and CDR2: SGHTA and FQGTGA. CDR3 bases: TGTGCCAGCAGCTTAAAGCCCAAACAGGGGGCGCGTGGAAACACCATATATTTT. Residues: CASSLKPKQGARGNTIYF.

The table lists this clone with a few counts. The chain combines TRBV5-6 with TRBJ1-1, with a tentative D call TRBD1 (6 bases). The CDR3 is made up of 11 amino acids. CDR1 and CDR2 (germline): SGHDT, YYEEEE. Trimming took 2 bases from V and 8 from J, leaving 7 bases between them. The CDR3: CASSFDREAFF. For the CDR3, the DNA is TGTGCCAGCAGCTTCGACAGGGAAGCTTTCTTT.

The gene calls are TRBV11-2 and TRBJ2-7; 12 bases align to TRBD2. CDR1 is SGHAT and CDR2 is FQNNGV in the germline V gene. The V gene end was trimmed by 4 bases and the J gene end by 3 bases; junction bases not matched to a gene: 4. CDR3 length: 15 amino acids. CDR3 sequence (DNA): TGTGCCAGCAGCTCCGGACTAGCGGGACTCTACGAGCAGTACTTC. Translation gives CASSSGLAGLYEQYF. The full variable domain, completed using reference TRBV11-2 and TRBJ2-7, is EAGVAQSPRYKIIEKRQSVAFWCNPISGHATLYWYQQILGQGPKLLIQFQNNGVVDDSQLPKDRFSAERLKGVDSTLKIQPAKLEDSAVYLCASSSGLAGLYEQYFGPGTRLTVT.

The chain uses TRBV9 and TRBJ1-2, with D perhaps TRBD1 (6 bases). Germline V gives CDR1 SGDLS, CDR2 YYNGEE. V was clipped by 0 bases and J by 3 bases, with 18 bases between them. This CDR3 has 17 residues. CDR3 DNA: TGTGCCAGCAGCGTAGTAGCGGTGGGGGGGCGTCACTATGGCTACACCTTC. It translates to CASSVVAVGGRHYGYTF.

This clone came up once. The chain links TRBV29-1 to TRBJ2-3, with TRBD1 matching over 10 bases. The CDR3 runs to 14 residues. The trim removed 4 bases at V and 2 bases at J, leaving 3 bases unmatched. Germline CDR1 and CDR2: SQVTM and ANQGSEA. Written as DNA, the CDR3 is TGCAGCGTTGGTAGACAGGGGGCCACAGATACGCAGTATTTT. This encodes CSVGRQGATDTQYF.

J is TRBJ2-5 and V is TRBV15, with D maybe TRBD1 (7 bases). Germline V CDR1 and CDR2: LNHNV, YYDKDF (reference sequence). The CDR3 has 14 amino acids. V lost 1 base, J lost 7 bases, and 13 bases lay in between. CDR3 in amino acids: CATSRGRDSGTQYF. The CDR3 DNA is TGTGCCACCAGCAGAGGGAGGGACAGTGGGACCCAGTACTTC. Looking up the rest from reference TRBV15 and TRBJ2-5 gives the full variable domain: DAMVIQNPRYQVTQFGKPVTLSCSQTLNHNVMYWYQQKSSQAPKLLFHYYDKDFNNEADTPDNFQSRRPNTSFCFLDIRSPGLGDTAMYLCATSRGRDSGTQYFGPGTRLLVL.

The V call is TRBV25-1, the J call TRBJ1-1; D is unclear. The CDR3 spans 12 residues. Germline V gene lookup returns CDR1 MGHDK and CDR2 SYGVNS. Deletions cut 6 bases from V and 2 bases from J, with 7 bases between. The CDR3 here is CASRDYNTEAFF. The CDR3 DNA reads TGTGCCAGCAGGGACTATAACACTGAAGCTTTCTTT.

The chain couples TRBV6-2 or TRBV6-3 to TRBJ1-4, with TRBD1 matching 7 bases. Germline CDR1 and CDR2: MNHEY and SVGEGT. V was clipped by 2 bases and J by 8 bases; unmatched bases: 5. This CDR3 contains 14 residues. The CDR3 bases are TGTGCCAGCAGTTACACAGGGGTTGAAGAAAAACTGTTTTTT. Its translation is CASSYTGVEEKLFF.

The CDR3 nucleotides are TGTGCCAGCAGACCCGGGACTAGCCTATCCGAGCAGTACTTC. This gives the protein CASRPGTSLSEQYF. The chain is built from TRBV28 and TRBJ2-7, with 9 bases matching TRBD2. The CDR3 is 14 residues long. Per the germline V gene, CDR1 is MDHEN and CDR2 is SYDVKM. V dropped 6 bases and J dropped 6; count of bases not matched to a gene: 9.

The chain carries TRBV24-1 and TRBJ2-1; 9 nucleotides line up with TRBD2. The length of the CDR3 is 16 residues. Trimming at V came to 4 bases and at J to 4 bases, leaving 7 bases not matched to a gene. Germline values: CDR1 KGHDR, CDR2 SFDVKD. CDR3 residues: CATSEALAGRYNEQFF. CDR3 nucleotides: TGTGCCACCAGTGAGGCGCTAGCGGGACGATACAATGAGCAGTTCTTC.

This sequence joins TRBV6-1 and TRBJ1-6; 7 bases agree with TRBD1. Trimming cost V 3 bases and J 11 bases; bases outside gene matches: 7. The V gene's germline CDR1 is MNHNS and CDR2 SASEGT. CDR3 length: 14 amino acids. The CDR3 protein is CASSEGQRRTPLHF. In DNA, the CDR3 is TGTGCCAGCAGTGAGGGACAGAGAAGGACACCCCTCCACTTT.

This clone was detected many times. V is TRBV27 and J is TRBJ2-1; TRBD2 matches 7 bases. The length of the CDR3 is 14 residues. With V trimmed by 8 bases and J by 5 bases, 9 bases remained unmatched. Germline assignment: CDR1 MNHEY and CDR2 SMNVEV (reference sequence). CDR3 bases: TGTGCCAGCGGCGAGGCTAGCGGCCACAATGAGCAGTTCTTC. Amino acids: CASGEASGHNEQFF.

The V call is TRBV7-8, the J call TRBJ1-2; unclear D gene. Trimming removed 3 bases from V and 4 bases from J, with 9 bases in between. The germline CDR1 and CDR2 sequences are SGHVS and FQNEAQ. The CDR3 has 13 residues. The CDR3 reads CASSFPEGYGYTF. CDR3 in DNA: TGTGCCAGCAGCTTCCCTGAGGGCTATGGCTACACCTTC.

Here the CDR3 reads CASVGLAGGGETQYF. CDR3 sequence (DNA): TGTGCCAGCGTTGGACTAGCGGGAGGCGGGGAGACCCAGTACTTC. This chain joins TRBV6-6 and TRBJ2-5, with 14 nucleotides matching TRBD2. V lost 8 bases to trimming and J lost 5 bases; unmatched junction nucleotides: 7. Germline V gene data show CDR1 as MNHNY and CDR2 as SVGAGI (reference sequence). The CDR3 spans 15 residues.

The chain carries TRBV27 and TRBJ1-5; D is unclear. The CDR3 length is 14 residues. V lost 2 bases, J lost 4 bases, and 9 bases lay in between. Germline values: CDR1 MNHEY, CDR2 SMNVEV (reference sequence). This CDR3 reads CASSLRQANQPQHF. CDR3 DNA: TGTGCCAGCAGTTTAAGGCAGGCGAATCAGCCCCAGCATTTT.

A remark on this clone: The sample carries other DNA sequences with the same CDR3. This sequence joins TRBV11-2 and TRBJ2-7, with TRBD1 matching over 8 bases. V was pared by 5 bases and J by 0 bases, with 3 bases of the junction left unmatched. Germline lookup yields CDR1 SGHAT and CDR2 FQNNGV. CDR3 length equals 14 residues. The CDR3 reads CASSKDRGSYEQYF. CDR3 coding DNA: TGTGCCAGCAGCAAAGACAGGGGCTCCTACGAGCAGTACTTC.

V gene TRBV4-1 combines with J gene TRBJ2-3; 10 bases map to TRBD2. The CDR3 contains 19 residues. The trim removed 4 bases at V and 0 bases at J, leaving 13 bases unmatched. In germline, CDR1 is MGHRA, CDR2 YSYEKL. The CDR3 reads CASSRPGGSGRPSTDTQYF. CDR3 DNA: TGCGCCAGCAGCCGCCCCGGAGGTAGCGGGAGGCCCAGCACAGATACGCAGTATTTT.

The chain combines TRBV5-1 with TRBJ1-1, with D possibly TRBD1 on 6 matching bases. The CDR3 has 14 residues. Germline CDR1 and CDR2: SGHRS and YFSETQ. V was clipped by 0 bases and J by 2 bases, with 8 bases between them. The CDR3 region is CASSLVGANTEAFF. As DNA, the CDR3 is TGCGCCAGCAGCTTGGTGGGGGCTAACACTGAAGCTTTCTTT.

This clone was seen more than once but under ten times. The chain carries TRBV3-1 (or the pseudogene TRBV3-2) and TRBJ1-2, with unresolved D. The germline V gene has CDR1 LGHDT and CDR2 YNNKEL (reference sequence). The CDR3 contains 14 residues. Trimming cost V 3 bases and J 7 bases, with 15 bases left between them. CDR3 residues: CASSQAAVLGGYTF. DNA for the CDR3: TGTGCCAGCAGCCAGGCTGCGGTATTGGGTGGCTACACCTTC.

This clone was picked up one time. V usage is TRBV4-1 and J usage is TRBJ2-3; TRBD1 is a possible D gene (6 bases). The germline gives CDR1 MGHRA, CDR2 YSYEKL. This CDR3 has 18 residues. The V end was cut by 4 bases, the J end by 3 bases, with 23 bases between. CDR3 sequence: CASSPRAGGGGRTDTQYF. For the CDR3, the DNA is TGCGCCAGCAGCCCTCGGGCGGGTGGGGGCGGTCGTACAGATACGCAGTATTTT.

This chain links TRBV19 with TRBJ2-7, with D maybe TRBD2 (6 bases). This CDR3 comprises 15 residues. Trimming left V 0 bases short and J 6 bases short, with 15 bases between. Germline V gene data show CDR1 as LNHDA and CDR2 as SQIVND (reference sequence). This chain's CDR3 is CASSIDVDSSVEQYF. The CDR3 region has the DNA TGTGCCAGTAGTATAGATGTGGATTCTAGCGTCGAGCAGTACTTC. Using reference TRBV19 and TRBJ2-7 for the parts outside the CDR3, the full variable domain is DGGITQSPKYLFRKEGQNVTLSCEQNLNHDAMYWYRQDPGQGLRLIYYSQIVNDFQKGDIAEGYSVSREKKESFPLTVTSAQKNPTAFYLCASSIDVDSSVEQYFGPGTRLTVT.

This chain links TRBV3-1 (or the pseudogene TRBV3-2) with TRBJ2-3; 10 bases line up with TRBD2. The CDR3 length is 17 residues. Germline V gene sequence: CDR1 LGHDT, CDR2 YNNKEL (reference sequence). The J segment lost 4 bases and the V segment lost 0 bases, leaving 7 bases of the junction unmatched. The CDR3 DNA reads as TGTGCCAGCAGCCAAGATTCGCCTAGCGGGAGCCCAGATACGCAGTATTTT. Translating gives CASSQDSPSGSPDTQYF.

The V call is TRBV27, the J call TRBJ2-7; D is perhaps TRBD2 (5 bases). The V end lost 3 bases, the J end lost 2 bases, and 14 bases lay between the germline ends. CDR1 is MNHEY and CDR2 is SMNVEV in the germline V gene (reference sequence). There are 15 residues in the CDR3. CDR3 bases: TGTGCCAGCAGTTTTTCCCTTAGCGAAACCTACGAGCAGTACTTC. It yields the protein CASSFSLSETYEQYF.